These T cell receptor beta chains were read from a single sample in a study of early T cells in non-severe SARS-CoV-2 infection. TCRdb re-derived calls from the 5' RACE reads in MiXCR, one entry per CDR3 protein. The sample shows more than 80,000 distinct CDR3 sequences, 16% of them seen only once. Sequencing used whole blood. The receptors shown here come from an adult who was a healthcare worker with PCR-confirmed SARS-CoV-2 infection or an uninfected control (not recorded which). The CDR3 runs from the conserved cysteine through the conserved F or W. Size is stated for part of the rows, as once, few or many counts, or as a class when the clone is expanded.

CDR3aa: CASIEALLGTQYF
v_gene: TRBV2
abundance: -
j_gene: TRBJ2-5

CDR3aa: CASSWVAGGSYEQYF
v_gene: TRBV27
abundance: -
j_gene: TRBJ2-7

CDR3aa: CAWSLLSLDYGYTF
v_gene: TRBV30
abundance: -
j_gene: TRBJ1-2

CDR3aa: CASSLTSGAGIGYTF
v_gene: TRBV6-5
abundance: -
j_gene: TRBJ1-2

CDR3aa: CASSTTSSGAGFYNEQFF
v_gene: TRBV27
abundance: -
j_gene: TRBJ2-1

CDR3aa: CASNFAGPWGSNEQFF
v_gene: TRBV5-4
abundance: -
j_gene: TRBJ2-1

CDR3aa: CAWSVWAEYNEQFF
v_gene: TRBV30
abundance: -
j_gene: TRBJ2-1

CDR3aa: CAWSVERSGANVLTF
v_gene: TRBV30
abundance: -
j_gene: TRBJ2-6

CDR3aa: CAWSSVLAGGPGETQYF
v_gene: TRBV30
abundance: few
j_gene: TRBJ2-5

CDR3aa: CASGAPDSGETQYF
v_gene: TRBV12-5
abundance: few
j_gene: TRBJ2-5

CDR3aa: CASSIMGGDTQYF
v_gene: TRBV19
abundance: -
j_gene: TRBJ2-3

CDR3aa: CASSYAQQGEYF
v_gene: TRBV6-6
abundance: many
j_gene: TRBJ2-3

CDR3aa: CASNPLGENIQYF
v_gene: TRBV25-1
abundance: few
j_gene: TRBJ2-4

CDR3aa: CATSDRGRHTGELFF
v_gene: TRBV24-1
abundance: few
j_gene: TRBJ2-2

CDR3aa: CSARDWAETQYF
v_gene: TRBV20-1
abundance: few
j_gene: TRBJ2-5

CDR3aa: CASSPGVYEQYF
v_gene: TRBV12-3/TRBV12-4
abundance: many
j_gene: TRBJ2-7

CDR3aa: CASRILAGDAGELFF
v_gene: TRBV2
abundance: few
j_gene: TRBJ2-2

CDR3aa: CASSQKARVNTEAFF
v_gene: TRBV27
abundance: few
j_gene: TRBJ1-1

CDR3aa: CASSLAVNSGLTDTQYF
v_gene: TRBV5-1
abundance: few
j_gene: TRBJ2-3

CDR3aa: CASSSDRSYGYTF
v_gene: TRBV6-2/TRBV6-3
abundance: many
j_gene: TRBJ1-2

CDR3aa: CSAPGDLNTGELFF
v_gene: TRBV20-1
abundance: -
j_gene: TRBJ2-2

CDR3aa: CASASPGLAGPRPFF
v_gene: TRBV28
abundance: -
j_gene: TRBJ2-1

CDR3aa: CASSYSRQGDTQYF
v_gene: TRBV6-5
abundance: few
j_gene: TRBJ2-3

CDR3aa: CASSFRLAKYNEQFF
v_gene: TRBV7-8
abundance: few
j_gene: TRBJ2-1

CDR3aa: CASSHQGYEQYF
v_gene: TRBV4-2
abundance: -
j_gene: TRBJ2-7

CDR3aa: CAWSVGVGGSYEQYF
v_gene: TRBV30
abundance: few
j_gene: TRBJ2-7

CDR3aa: CASSLATQGAGELFF
v_gene: TRBV12-3/TRBV12-4
abundance: -
j_gene: TRBJ2-2

CDR3aa: CASSLGNRNQPQHF
v_gene: TRBV11-2
abundance: -
j_gene: TRBJ1-5

CDR3aa: CASSPGQGYTYEQYF
v_gene: TRBV7-9
abundance: -
j_gene: TRBJ2-7

CDR3aa: CSASGDSGANVLTF
v_gene: TRBV29-1
abundance: -
j_gene: TRBJ2-6

CDR3aa: CASTPGRDRGRRSYGYTF
v_gene: TRBV12-3/TRBV12-4
abundance: many
j_gene: TRBJ1-2

CDR3aa: CASSLATDGYTF
v_gene: TRBV28
abundance: -
j_gene: TRBJ1-2

CDR3aa: CASSWSTGDSLYGYTF
v_gene: TRBV7-9
abundance: few
j_gene: TRBJ1-2

CDR3aa: CASSFDRGHGYTF
v_gene: TRBV27
abundance: many
j_gene: TRBJ1-2

CDR3aa: CASSTSGGYNEQFF
v_gene: TRBV11-3
abundance: -
j_gene: TRBJ2-1

CDR3aa: CSARGPSWGYTF
v_gene: TRBV20-1
abundance: -
j_gene: TRBJ1-2

CDR3aa: CSARGNRGGNQPQHF
v_gene: TRBV20-1
abundance: few
j_gene: TRBJ1-5

CDR3aa: CASLAAADTQYF
v_gene: TRBV7-9
abundance: -
j_gene: TRBJ2-3

CDR3aa: CSGSGTAAEAFF
v_gene: TRBV20-1
abundance: few
j_gene: TRBJ1-1

CDR3aa: CASSGVRPGKSSGNTIYF
v_gene: TRBV9
abundance: many
j_gene: TRBJ1-3

CDR3aa: CASSYSMTPQETQYF
v_gene: TRBV6-2/TRBV6-3
abundance: few
j_gene: TRBJ2-5

CDR3aa: CASSLDRDTSYEQYF
v_gene: TRBV11-2
abundance: -
j_gene: TRBJ2-7

CDR3aa: CASSLVTGASPLHF
v_gene: TRBV7-2
abundance: few
j_gene: TRBJ1-6

CDR3aa: CASSLISQGNEQFF
v_gene: TRBV28
abundance: few
j_gene: TRBJ2-1

CDR3aa: CASTSRDSYFDQPQHF
v_gene: TRBV19
abundance: -
j_gene: TRBJ1-5

CDR3aa: CSVGTGINTGELFF
v_gene: TRBV29-1
abundance: -
j_gene: TRBJ2-2

CDR3aa: CSVDRQWNTEAFF
v_gene: TRBV29-1
abundance: few
j_gene: TRBJ1-1

CDR3aa: CASSEGEDYNEQFF
v_gene: TRBV6-1
abundance: many
j_gene: TRBJ2-1

CDR3aa: CASSSRRDRDPDTQYF
v_gene: TRBV28
abundance: -
j_gene: TRBJ2-3

CDR3aa: CASSQGTSRTGELFF
v_gene: TRBV7-6
abundance: few
j_gene: TRBJ2-2

CDR3aa: CASSQLGDRGTEAFF
v_gene: TRBV14
abundance: -
j_gene: TRBJ1-1

CDR3aa: CASRGSLITEAFF
v_gene: TRBV6-5
abundance: few
j_gene: TRBJ1-1

CDR3aa: CASSNRGEQFF
v_gene: TRBV6-2/TRBV6-3
abundance: few
j_gene: TRBJ2-1